Presented here are 30 T cell receptor beta chains from one specimen sequenced in a study of blood T cell repertoires in COVID-19. Here immunoSEQ multiplex PCR was the method, and the copy in TCRdb shows in-frame clones only, minus some. Among over 200,000 clones listed, 70% to 90% were seen once. Sequencing was performed on PBMCs or T cells enriched from blood (not recorded which). Receptor source: a woman in her thirties or forties with acute COVID-19.

The V gene is TRBV7-6, the J gene TRBJ1-5; TRBD1 is a possible D gene (5 bases). CDR1 is SGHVS and CDR2 is FNYEAQ in the germline V gene. The germline V and J ends were trimmed by 1 base and 9 bases, with 16 bases remaining between them. The CDR3 spans 15 residues. The CDR3 loop reads CASSLGSTGTAPQHF. Here the CDR3 DNA reads TGTGCCAGCAGCTTAGGGTCAACAGGAACGGCGCCCCAGCATTTT.

This clone was seen just once. The chain links TRBV24-1 to TRBJ1-5, with D possibly TRBD1 on 5 matching bases. Trimming shortened V by 3 bases and J by 1 base, and 6 bases separated the two germline ends. CDR1 and CDR2 from the germline V gene are KGHDR and SFDVKD. This CDR3 comprises 14 residues. CDR3 residues: CATSDRTSNQPQHF. The CDR3 DNA sequence: TGTGCCACCAGTGATAGGACAAGCAATCAGCCCCAGCATTTT.

The table lists this clone with a few counts. This chain joins TRBV5-1 and TRBJ1-2, with TRBD1 as a possible D gene (6 bases). Germline V gene lookup returns CDR1 SGHRS and CDR2 YFSETQ. Trimming left V 4 bases short and J 7 bases short, with 11 bases between. The CDR3 totals 12 residues. The CDR3 here is CASSVQGFGYTF. The CDR3 DNA sequence: TGCGCCAGCAGCGTACAGGGATTTGGCTACACCTTC.

The V gene is TRBV7-9, the J gene TRBJ1-2; TRBD1 matches at 7 bases. The CDR3 has 15 amino acids. Germline trimming cut 0 bases from V and 2 bases from J; bases unmatched to any gene: 3. The V gene's germline CDR1 is SEHNR and CDR2 FQNEAQ (reference sequence). This chain's CDR3 is CASSLAVTGNYGYTF. The DNA of the CDR3 is TGTGCCAGCAGCTTAGCGGTGACAGGGAACTATGGCTACACCTTC.

This chain joins TRBV5-1 and TRBJ2-6, with D tentatively TRBD1 (5 bases). The CDR3 is 17 amino acids. The germline CDR1 and CDR2 sequences are SGHRS and YFSETQ. V shed 0 bases and J shed 5 bases, with 15 bases lying between them. Written as DNA, the CDR3 is TGCGCCAGCAGCTTGGCGGTCTCAGGGCGGAGGGCCAACGTCCTGACTTTC. Encoded protein: CASSLAVSGRRANVLTF.

This clone appeared a single time. The chain is built from TRBV19 and TRBJ2-4; TRBD1 matches at 10 bases. Germline CDR1 and CDR2: LNHDA and SQIVND (reference sequence). The CDR3 runs to 16 residues. V lost 10 bases, J lost 6 bases, and 15 bases stayed unmatched. CDR3 sequence (DNA): TGTGCCACGAGAGCCGGGACAGGGGCGGGAGGAAACATTCAGTACTTC. Its protein is CATRAGTGAGGNIQYF.

This clone was detected only once. The chain links TRBV12-3 or TRBV12-4 to TRBJ1-4, with TRBD1 as a possible D gene (5 bases). Trimming shortened V by 6 bases and J by 10 bases, and 12 bases separated the two germline ends. The CDR3 spans 12 residues. The CDR3 nucleotides are TGTGCCAGCAGCCCCAGGGTCGGAAAACTGTTTTTT. Translated: CASSPRVGKLFF.

The chain's CDR3 is CASSVLQGAGEAFF. The CDR3 nucleotides read TGTGCCAGCAGCGTCTTACAGGGGGCGGGTGAAGCTTTCTTT. The chain combines TRBV9 with TRBJ1-1; TRBD1 matches 9 bases. The V gene end was trimmed by 2 bases and the J gene end by 7 bases; junction bases not matched to a gene: 6. Per germline, CDR1 SGDLS and CDR2 YYNGEE. The length of the CDR3 is 14 residues.

The rearrangement links TRBV3-1 (or the pseudogene TRBV3-2) to TRBJ1-2; 9 nucleotides match TRBD1. The CDR3 totals 15 residues. Germline assignment: CDR1 LGHDT and CDR2 YNNKEL (reference sequence). Unmatched junction bases numbered 3, after V lost 2 bases and J lost 2 bases. CDR3 residues: CASSQLDRGNYGYTF. DNA for the CDR3: TGTGCCAGCAGCCAACTAGACAGGGGGAACTATGGCTACACCTTC.

The chain joins TRBV5-1 to TRBJ2-1, with 10 bases identical to TRBD2. Trimming at V came to 0 bases and at J to 7 bases, leaving 4 bases not matched to a gene. The V gene's germline CDR1 is SGHRS and CDR2 YFSETQ. This CDR3 has 15 residues. The CDR3 bases are TGCGCCAGCAGCTTGGTTCTAGCGGGAGTGAATGAGCAGTTCTTC. Amino acids: CASSLVLAGVNEQFF.

V is TRBV19 and J is TRBJ1-2, with D possibly matching TRBD1 (6 bases). In germline, CDR1 is LNHDA, CDR2 SQIVND (reference sequence). This CDR3 has 15 residues. Trimming took off 5 bases at V and 8 bases at J, with 21 bases between the two ends. The CDR3 loop reads CASSPQGKGSGGYTF. The CDR3 DNA reads as TGTGCCAGTAGTCCGCAGGGGAAGGGGTCTGGCGGCTACACCTTC.

The CDR3 reads CASSMQTNQPQHF. The CDR3 DNA is TGTGCCAGTAGTATGCAGACTAATCAGCCCCAGCATTTT. The chain employs TRBV19 and TRBJ1-5, with D unresolved. The CDR3 runs 13 residues. Trimming cost V 3 bases and J 4 bases, with 7 bases left between them. Germline V gives CDR1 LNHDA, CDR2 SQIVND (reference sequence).

The chain carries TRBV6-2 or TRBV6-3 and TRBJ2-2; 11 bases are a match to TRBD2. The trim removed 2 bases at V and 6 bases at J, leaving 5 bases unmatched. The CDR3 loop spans 16 amino acids. Germline CDR1 reads MNHEY; CDR2 reads SVGEGT. This CDR3 is CASSYLPGLAAGELFF. The CDR3 DNA reads as TGTGCCAGCAGTTACCTACCGGGACTAGCGGCCGGGGAGCTGTTTTTT.

The V call is TRBV30, the J call TRBJ1-1; 8 bases map to TRBD1. The CDR3 length is 13 residues. The ends lost 5 bases at V and 4 bases at J; junction bases unmatched: 6. The germline V gene has CDR1 GTSNPN and CDR2 SVGIG (reference sequence). In DNA, the CDR3 is TGTGCCTGGGCCCCAGGGGGCATCACTGAAGCTTTCTTT. This translates into CAWAPGGITEAFF.

The V gene is TRBV7-2, the J gene TRBJ1-5, with D uncertain. The V gene lost 1 base and the J gene lost 3 bases, with 10 bases spanning the gap. Per germline, CDR1 SGHTA and CDR2 FQGNSA. The CDR3 covers 15 residues. The CDR3 reads CASSLGRQINQPQHF. CDR3 nucleotide sequence: TGTGCCAGCAGCTTAGGGAGGCAGATCAATCAGCCCCAGCATTTT.

The V gene is TRBV28, the J gene TRBJ2-1; tentative D call: TRBD1 (5 bases). Per germline, CDR1 MDHEN and CDR2 SYDVKM. The CDR3 has 14 amino acids. With 5 bases removed from V and 4 bases from J, the gap between germline ends came to 12 bases. CDR3 amino acids: CASSPSTAYNEQFF. The CDR3 DNA follows: TGTGCCAGCAGTCCGTCGACAGCTTACAATGAGCAGTTCTTC.

This clone was recorded at least ten times. This chain uses TRBV21-1 with TRBJ2-7; the listed D gene, TRBD2, was not tested against the DNA. TRBV21-1 is deemed a pseudogene. The CDR3 has 12 residues. In nucleotides, the CDR3 is TGTGCCAGCAGCAATCGAGCCTACGAGCAGTACGTC. Its translation: CASSNRAYEQYV.

This chain uses TRBV7-8 with TRBJ2-3, with 7 nucleotides matching TRBD2. The CDR3 covers 17 residues. V shed 2 bases, J shed 0 bases, and the junction held 8 bases outside the gene matches. CDR1 is SGHVS, CDR2 FQNEAQ, per germline. CDR3 protein: CASSLLAEITSTDTQYF. As DNA, the CDR3 is TGTGCCAGCAGCTTACTAGCGGAAATCACTAGCACAGATACGCAGTATTTT.

Only one count was recorded for this clone. CDR3 nucleotides: TGTGCCAGCAGCTTGGCGGGGGGGAATGAAGCTTTCTTT. Encoded protein: CASSLAGGNEAFF. The gene calls are TRBV5-5 and TRBJ1-1, with a possible D match to TRBD1 (5 bases). Germline V gene data show CDR1 as SGHKS and CDR2 as YYEKEE (reference sequence). The CDR3 is 13 amino acids. V was cut by 0 bases and J by 7 bases, with 10 bases left in between. The full variable domain, with the rest looked up from reference TRBV5-5 and TRBJ1-1, is DAGVTQSPTHLIKTRGQQVTLRCSPISGHKSVSWYQQVLGQGPQFIFQYYEKEERGRGNFPDRFSARQFPNYSSELNVNALLLGDSALYLCASSLAGGNEAFFGQGTRLTVV.

The rearrangement joins TRBV9 to TRBJ2-3; 9 bases fit TRBD1. Germline CDR1 is SGDLS and CDR2 is YYNGEE. The CDR3 has 15 residues. The V gene end was trimmed by 1 base and the J gene end by 6 bases; junction bases not matched to a gene: 6. CDR3 sequence reads: CASSVTGGDWDTQYF. In nucleotides, the CDR3 is TGTGCCAGCAGCGTAACAGGGGGCGATTGGGATACGCAGTATTTT.

The chain recombines TRBV10-3 with TRBJ1-2, with TRBD1 matching over 8 bases. The CDR3 is made up of 15 amino acids. The ends lost 10 bases at V and 4 bases at J; junction bases unmatched: 14. Germline loops: CDR1 ENHRY, CDR2 SYGVKD. CDR3 DNA: TGTGCCACTACAGGGGGGGAAACTTATGGCTATGGCTACACCTTC. Its protein is CATTGGETYGYGYTF.

The chain carries TRBV7-9 and TRBJ1-1; TRBD1 matches 11 bases. Trimming removed 5 bases from V and 11 bases from J; junction bases left unmatched: 7. Per the germline V gene, CDR1 is SEHNR and CDR2 is FQNEAQ (reference sequence). The CDR3 has 13 residues. CDR3 amino acids: CASSHGQGATAFF. The CDR3 region has the DNA TGTGCCAGCAGCCACGGACAGGGGGCTACCGCTTTCTTT.

The rearrangement uses TRBV30 and TRBJ1-2, with unresolved D. This CDR3 has 12 residues. The germline V and J ends were trimmed by 1 base and 2 bases, with 5 bases remaining between them. From germline, CDR1 is GTSNPN and CDR2 SVGIG (reference sequence). The DNA for the CDR3 is TGTGCCTGGAGTGCTGAGAACTATGGCTACACCTTC. It encodes CAWSAENYGYTF.

The chain couples TRBV4-1 to TRBJ2-2; the D is unclear. The V end lost 6 bases, the J end lost 1 base, and 3 bases lay between the germline ends. Looked up from germline, CDR1 is MGHRA and CDR2 is YSYEKL. This CDR3 has 12 residues. Here the CDR3 reads CASRRNTGELFF. Written as DNA, the CDR3 is TGCGCCAGCAGGAGGAACACCGGGGAGCTGTTTTTT.

The chain employs TRBV6-1 and TRBJ1-2, with D possibly TRBD1 on 5 matching bases. CDR3 length equals 15 residues. Germline V gives CDR1 MNHNS, CDR2 SASEGT. Deletions cut 0 bases from V and 4 bases from J, with 12 bases between. The CDR3 reads CASSEALGVSYGYTF. The CDR3 DNA reads as TGTGCCAGCAGTGAAGCGCTAGGGGTTTCCTATGGCTACACCTTC.

The V and J genes are TRBV28 and TRBJ1-6; 7 bases line up with TRBD1. From germline, CDR1 is MDHEN and CDR2 SYDVKM. J was trimmed by 7 bases and V by 6 bases; bases with no gene match: 9. This CDR3 is built from 15 residues. DNA for the CDR3: TGTGCCAGCAGAGGACCGGGACAGCTGAATTCACCCCTCCACTTT. This translates into CASRGPGQLNSPLHF.

The table lists this clone with a count of one. The chain is built from TRBV5-1 and TRBJ2-4; D not certain. V was clipped by 5 bases and J by 5 bases, with 11 bases between them. The germline gives CDR1 SGHRS, CDR2 YFSETQ. The CDR3 runs to 13 residues. The CDR3 loop is CASSPVRENIQYF. In nucleotides, the CDR3 is TGCGCCAGCAGTCCCGTCCGGGAAAACATTCAGTACTTC.

V usage is TRBV29-1 and J usage is TRBJ1-5; D remains unclear. This CDR3 region has 12 residues. Trimming pared 4 bases from V and 4 bases from J, leaving 8 bases between. Germline V gene sequence: CDR1 SQVTM, CDR2 ANQGSEA. The CDR3 region has the DNA TGCAGCGTTGGCGAGGGAAATCAGCCCCAGCATTTT. Amino acid sequence: CSVGEGNQPQHF.

The chain has TRBV28 and TRBJ2-1; D is perhaps TRBD2 (6 bases). Germline V gene lookup returns CDR1 MDHEN and CDR2 SYDVKM. Trimming left V 2 bases short and J 8 bases short, with 19 bases between. The CDR3 length is 16 residues. The CDR3 coding sequence is TGTGCCAGCAGTTTAGGGGGGAACCCCAAGGGCTATGAGCAGTTCTTC. Its protein product is CASSLGGNPKGYEQFF.

The gene calls are TRBV7-2 and TRBJ2-1; 14 nucleotides agree with TRBD2. The CDR3 consists of 17 residues. Germline V CDR1 and CDR2: SGHTA, FQGNSA. Germline trimming cut 5 bases from V and 2 bases from J; bases unmatched to any gene: 5. The CDR3 loop is CASSPGGLAGAYNEQFF. The CDR3 DNA is TGTGCCAGCAGCCCAGGGGGACTAGCGGGAGCCTACAATGAGCAGTTCTTC.